This TCR beta chain was captured in a study of T cell repertoires in cytomegalovirus infection. Background on the study: Both a matching HLA type and CMV infection were indicated by public TCR beta signatures.

Germline values: CDR1 SGHTA, CDR2 FQGNSA. J was trimmed by 8 bases and V by 3 bases; bases with no gene match: 7. This CDR3 contains 15 residues. Study-wide results and limits: In two of eight donors, the top clonotype was HLA-C-restricted CMV-specific. CMV carriers with the relevant HLA were identified by cumulative public TCR beta family frequency.

TCRdb redid the calling of the reads with MiXCR, one entry per CDR3 protein. The table records nearly 550,000 distinct CDR3 sequences, about 17% of them present only once. This clonotype was seen ten or more times. Its antigen remains unidentified. The sample taken for sequencing was CD8+ T cells from PBMCs. This rearrangement joins TRBV7-2 to TRBJ2-1, with TRBD2 identical over 10 bases. The receptor comes from a human donor in good health (CMV status not recorded). Some clones in this sample may be carry-over from other donors' samples. The CDR3 DNA reads TGTGCCAGCAGCTTTAGCGGGAGGAGGGTAGATGAGCAGTTCTTC. Amino acids: CASSFSGRRVDEQFF. The entire variable domain, with the rest obtained from reference TRBV7-2 and TRBJ2-1, is as follows: GAGVSQSPSNKVTEKGKDVELRCDPISGHTALYWYRQSLGQGLEFLIYFQGNSAPDKSGLPSDRFSAERTGGSVSTLTIQRTQQEDSAVYLCASSFSGRRVDEQFFGPGTRLTVL.